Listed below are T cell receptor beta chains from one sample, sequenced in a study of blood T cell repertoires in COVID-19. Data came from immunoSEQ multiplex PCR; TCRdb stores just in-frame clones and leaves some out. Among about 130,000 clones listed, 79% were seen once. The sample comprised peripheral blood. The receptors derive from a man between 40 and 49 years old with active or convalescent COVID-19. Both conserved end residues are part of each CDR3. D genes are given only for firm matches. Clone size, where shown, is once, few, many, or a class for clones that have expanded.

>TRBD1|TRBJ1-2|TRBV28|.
TGTGCCAGCAGTCCCGGGACAGGGGATTCCTATGGCTACACCTTC
CASSPGTGDSYGYTF
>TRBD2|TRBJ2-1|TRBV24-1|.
TGTGCCACCAGTGACGCGGGGGGGATCTACAATGAGCAGTTCTTC
CATSDAGGIYNEQFF
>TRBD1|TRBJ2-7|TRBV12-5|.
TGTGCTAGTGTACTCCGGGACAGCTCCTACGAGCAGTACTTC
CASVLRDSSYEQYF
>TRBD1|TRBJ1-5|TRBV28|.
TGTGCCAGCAGTTTGACAGGGCCCGGCAATCAGCCCCAGCATTTT
CASSLTGPGNQPQHF
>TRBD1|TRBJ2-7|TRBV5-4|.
TGTGCCAGCAGCCCCGGGACAGTCTACGAGCAGTACTTC
CASSPGTVYEQYF
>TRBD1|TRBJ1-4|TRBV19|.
TGTGCCAGTAGCCCGGAGCCGGACAGGGCCCTTGGGCAACTGTTTTTT
CASSPEPDRALGQLFF
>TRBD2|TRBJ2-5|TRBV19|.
TGTGCCAGTACGGATAGCGGGAGGGCCGGGGAGACCCAGTACTTC
CASTDSGRAGETQYF
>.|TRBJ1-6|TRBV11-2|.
TGTGCCAGCAGCTTTTCTCGCTCCTATAATTCACCCCTCCACTTT
CASSFSRSYNSPLHF
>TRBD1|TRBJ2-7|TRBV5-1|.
TGCGCCAGCAGCTTTGGACAGGGTCTTGAAGAGCAGTACTTC
CASSFGQGLEEQYF
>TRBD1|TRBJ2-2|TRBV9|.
TGTGCCAGCAGCGCCCAACCAGGACAGGGGAACTTCGGGGAGCTGTTTTTT
CASSAQPGQGNFGELFF
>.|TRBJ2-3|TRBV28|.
TGTGCCAGCAGGACCTCGACGGGAAGCACAGATACGCAGTATTTT
CASRTSTGSTDTQYF
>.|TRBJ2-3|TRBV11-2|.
TGTGCCAGCAGCTTAGCATCAGGGGCGCAGTATTTT
CASSLASGAQYF
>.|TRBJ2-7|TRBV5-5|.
TGTGCCAGCAGCTCGCAACCCGCGGCCTACGAGCAGTACTTC
CASSSQPAAYEQYF
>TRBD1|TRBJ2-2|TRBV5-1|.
TGCGCCAGCAAACCGTCCCCGAAGGGGGCAGGTACCGGGGAGCTGTTTTTT
CASKPSPKGAGTGELFF
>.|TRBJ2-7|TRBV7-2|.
TGTGCCAGCAGCTTAGCCTCGGGACTCGAGAACTACGAGCAGTACTTC
CASSLASGLENYEQYF
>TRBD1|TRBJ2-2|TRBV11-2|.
TGTGCCAGCATAAGGGACAGGGGGCAAAGCGGGGAGCTGTTTTTT
CASIRDRGQSGELFF
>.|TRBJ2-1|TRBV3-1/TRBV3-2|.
TGTGCCAGCAGCCAGGCCGGGACTGGGGGTGAGCAGTTCTTC
CASSQAGTGGEQFF
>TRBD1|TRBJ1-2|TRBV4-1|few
TGCGCCAGCAGCCAAGAAAAGGGGGCCGTAGTCTATGGCTACACCTTC
CASSQEKGAVVYGYTF
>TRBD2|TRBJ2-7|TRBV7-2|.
TGTGCCAGCAGCTTAGGGGAGGGCGCATCCTACGAGCAGTACTTC
CASSLGEGASYEQYF
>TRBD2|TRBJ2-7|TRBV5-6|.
TGTGCCAGCAGCTTGGTGAGCGGGGGCATCTACGAGCAGTACTTC
CASSLVSGGIYEQYF
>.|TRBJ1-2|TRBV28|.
TGTGCCAGCAGTACAGGACACCAAGGCTACACCTTC
CASSTGHQGYTF
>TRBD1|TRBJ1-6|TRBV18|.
TGTGCCAGCTCACCACCGCCGACAGGGGATCCACCCCTCCACTTT
CASSPPPTGDPPLHF
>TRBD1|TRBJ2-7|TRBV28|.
TGTGCCAGCAGTTTCACATTACAGGGGGCGAGGAATAACGACGAGCAGTACTTC
CASSFTLQGARNNDEQYF
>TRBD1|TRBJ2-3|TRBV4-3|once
TGCGCCAGCAGCCTGGACAGGACAGACACAGATACGCAGTATTTT
CASSLDRTDTDTQYF
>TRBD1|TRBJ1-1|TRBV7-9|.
TGTGCCAGCAGCTTAGGGGGGACAGCCGACACTGAAGCTTTCTTT
CASSLGGTADTEAFF
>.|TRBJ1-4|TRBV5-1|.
TGCGCCAGCAGCTTGGTGGGCAGTCCAACTAATGAAAAACTGTTTTTT
CASSLVGSPTNEKLFF
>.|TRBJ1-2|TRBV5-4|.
TGTGCCAGCAGCCCCCCTCGTAGCTATGGCTACACCTTC
CASSPPRSYGYTF
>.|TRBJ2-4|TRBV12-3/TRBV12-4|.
TGTGCCAGCAGTATAGAAGCAGAGGACATTCAGTACTTC
CASSIEAEDIQYF
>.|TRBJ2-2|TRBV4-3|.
TGCGCCAGCAGCCTTGAGAGGGTGAACACCGGGGAGCTGTTTTTT
CASSLERVNTGELFF
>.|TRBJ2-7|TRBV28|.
TGTGCCAGCAGTCTAACCGGGACATCTTCCTACGAGCAGTACTTC
CASSLTGTSSYEQYF